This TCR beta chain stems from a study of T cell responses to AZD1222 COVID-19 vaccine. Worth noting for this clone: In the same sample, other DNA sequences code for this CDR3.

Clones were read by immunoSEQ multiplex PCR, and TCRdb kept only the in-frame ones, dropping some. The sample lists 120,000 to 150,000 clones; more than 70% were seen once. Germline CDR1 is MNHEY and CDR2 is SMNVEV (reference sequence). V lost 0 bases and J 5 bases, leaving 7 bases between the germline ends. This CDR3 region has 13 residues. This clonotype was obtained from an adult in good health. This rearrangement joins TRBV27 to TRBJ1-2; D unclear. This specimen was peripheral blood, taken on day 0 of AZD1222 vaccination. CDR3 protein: CASSLSGLYGYTF. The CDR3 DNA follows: TGTGCCAGCAGTTTATCAGGGCTGTATGGCTACACCTTC.